Listed below are T cell receptor beta chains from one sample, sequenced in a study of CD8 T cells in Susac syndrome. TCRdb reprocessed the immunoSEQ multiplex PCR reads with MiXCR, giving one entry per CDR3 protein. Here the sample spans roughly 200,000 distinct CDR3 sequences, 95% being singletons. The sequenced sample was CD8+ T cells from PBMCs. Every receptor here comes from a human donor with multiple sclerosis. Both conserved end residues are part of each CDR3. D genes are given only for firm matches. Expanded clones are given a class, and other clones once, few, many or no size at all.

cdr3_nt: TGTGCCATCAGTGTAGCTGGGGGCTACACCTTC
cdr3_aa: CAISVAGGYTF
v_call: TRBV10-3
clone_size: .
j_call: TRBJ1-2
d_call: .

cdr3_nt: TGCAGCGTTGAAGCCCGGAGGACGCAGGGAGTGGGCGACGAGCAGTACTTC
cdr3_aa: CSVEARRTQGVGDEQYF
v_call: TRBV29-1
clone_size: few
j_call: TRBJ2-7
d_call: .

cdr3_nt: TGTGCCAGCAGCGAATCGAACACCGGGGAGCTGTTTTTT
cdr3_aa: CASSESNTGELFF
v_call: TRBV9
clone_size: .
j_call: TRBJ2-2
d_call: .

cdr3_nt: TGTGCCAGTAGCTTGACAGGGGTCGGGACTGAAGCTTTCTTT
cdr3_aa: CASSLTGVGTEAFF
v_call: TRBV19
clone_size: .
j_call: TRBJ1-1
d_call: TRBD1

cdr3_nt: TGTGCCAGCAGTGAATGGGGGAACACCGGGGAGCTGTTTTTT
cdr3_aa: CASSEWGNTGELFF
v_call: TRBV25-1
clone_size: .
j_call: TRBJ2-2
d_call: .

cdr3_nt: TGTGCCAACAGCGTAGACACAGGAAGACAAGAGACCCAGTACTTC
cdr3_aa: CANSVDTGRQETQYF
v_call: TRBV9
clone_size: once
j_call: TRBJ2-5
d_call: .

cdr3_nt: TGCAGTGCTAGACCAACTAGCGGGGCCCCAGATACGCAGTATTTT
cdr3_aa: CSARPTSGAPDTQYF
v_call: TRBV20-1
clone_size: .
j_call: TRBJ2-3
d_call: TRBD2

cdr3_nt: TGTGCCAGTAGTATCGGGGACAGCCTAAGCAATCAGCCCCAGCATTTT
cdr3_aa: CASSIGDSLSNQPQHF
v_call: TRBV19
clone_size: .
j_call: TRBJ1-5
d_call: TRBD1

cdr3_nt: TGTGCCAGCATCGCCACCGTCCCCGGTGGGTCCCGGGTTGAGCAGTTCTTC
cdr3_aa: CASIATVPGGSRVEQFF
v_call: TRBV12-3/TRBV12-4
clone_size: .
j_call: TRBJ2-1
d_call: .

cdr3_nt: TGCAGTGCTAGAGGGGACCTCTCCTACAATGAGCAGTTCTTC
cdr3_aa: CSARGDLSYNEQFF
v_call: TRBV20-1
clone_size: .
j_call: TRBJ2-1
d_call: .

cdr3_nt: TGTGCCAGCAGTCCCAGATATCGCAATGAGCAGTTCTTC
cdr3_aa: CASSPRYRNEQFF
v_call: TRBV12-3/TRBV12-4
clone_size: .
j_call: TRBJ2-1
d_call: .

cdr3_nt: TGTGCCAGCAGTTTTCCAAGGGGTGGCTACACCTTC
cdr3_aa: CASSFPRGGYTF
v_call: TRBV9
clone_size: .
j_call: TRBJ1-2
d_call: .

cdr3_nt: TGTGCCAGCAGGGTAGGGGGTGAGCAGTTCTTC
cdr3_aa: CASRVGGEQFF
v_call: TRBV25-1
clone_size: once
j_call: TRBJ2-1
d_call: .

cdr3_nt: TGTGCCAGCAGTTACCCCGGGGAACCCTCGGATGGCTACACCTTC
cdr3_aa: CASSYPGEPSDGYTF
v_call: TRBV6-5
clone_size: .
j_call: TRBJ1-2
d_call: .

cdr3_nt: TGTGCCAGCATAACGGTCGGCCGCACAGATACGCAGTATTTT
cdr3_aa: CASITVGRTDTQYF
v_call: TRBV28
clone_size: once
j_call: TRBJ2-3
d_call: .

cdr3_nt: TGCAGCGGACTAGCGGGGTCAGAGACCCAGTACTTC
cdr3_aa: CSGLAGSETQYF
v_call: TRBV29-1
clone_size: .
j_call: TRBJ2-5
d_call: TRBD2

cdr3_nt: TGTGCCATCAGTGAGTCAAGCGGGAGGACCAAAAACATTCAGTACTTC
cdr3_aa: CAISESSGRTKNIQYF
v_call: TRBV10-3
clone_size: .
j_call: TRBJ2-4
d_call: TRBD2

cdr3_nt: TGTGCCAGCAGCTTCCCTCTTACAACTCTAGCGGAAAGCTACAATGAGCAGTTCTTC
cdr3_aa: CASSFPLTTLAESYNEQFF
v_call: TRBV11-2
clone_size: .
j_call: TRBJ2-1
d_call: TRBD2

cdr3_nt: TGTGCCAGTAGTATTGGGGATCAGCCCCAGCATTTT
cdr3_aa: CASSIGDQPQHF
v_call: TRBV19
clone_size: .
j_call: TRBJ1-5
d_call: .

cdr3_nt: TGTGCCAGCATGGGAAGGATCTACGAGCAGTACTTC
cdr3_aa: CASMGRIYEQYF
v_call: TRBV2
clone_size: .
j_call: TRBJ2-7
d_call: .

cdr3_nt: TGTGCCAGCAGCCCAGCAGGGGCGATTCAGCCCCAGCATTTT
cdr3_aa: CASSPAGAIQPQHF
v_call: TRBV5-8
clone_size: .
j_call: TRBJ1-5
d_call: .

cdr3_nt: TGTGCCAGCTTCCCCGGTTTTGATGAGCAGTTCTTC
cdr3_aa: CASFPGFDEQFF
v_call: TRBV18
clone_size: .
j_call: TRBJ2-1
d_call: .

cdr3_nt: TGCAGTGCGGAAGACAGGGGGCCGAACAATGAGCAGTTCTTC
cdr3_aa: CSAEDRGPNNEQFF
v_call: TRBV20-1
clone_size: once
j_call: TRBJ2-1
d_call: TRBD1

cdr3_nt: TGTGCCAGCAGCGTAGCTCGGGAGTACACAGATACGCAGTATTTT
cdr3_aa: CASSVAREYTDTQYF
v_call: TRBV9
clone_size: .
j_call: TRBJ2-3
d_call: .

cdr3_nt: TGTGCCAGCCGCCCCGGTGGGGGCCCGACAGATACGCAGTATTTT
cdr3_aa: CASRPGGGPTDTQYF
v_call: TRBV5-6
clone_size: .
j_call: TRBJ2-3
d_call: .

cdr3_nt: TGTGCCAGCAGCGAAGACAGCCCCGGGCACACTGAAGCTTTCTTT
cdr3_aa: CASSEDSPGHTEAFF
v_call: TRBV9
clone_size: .
j_call: TRBJ1-1
d_call: .

cdr3_nt: TGCAGTGCTAGACTGGATTTGATGGACGAGCAGTACTTC
cdr3_aa: CSARLDLMDEQYF
v_call: TRBV20-1
clone_size: .
j_call: TRBJ2-7
d_call: .

cdr3_nt: TGCAGCGTTGAAGGGCGTCGGGTGAGCTCCTACAATGAGCAGTTCTTC
cdr3_aa: CSVEGRRVSSYNEQFF
v_call: TRBV29-1
clone_size: .
j_call: TRBJ2-1
d_call: .